This TCR beta chain was identified in a study of T cells in Graves' hyperthyroidism and ophthalmopathy. This clonotype appeared many times. Template material for amplifying TCR beta CDR3 regions consisted of RNA transcripts. Initially, a first-round RT-PCR of the TCR CDR3 employed the HTBI primer set. Via MiXCR, TCRdb re-called the multiplex PCR reads, giving one row per CDR3 protein. This table has some 270,000 distinct CDR3 sequences, around 24% appearing once. The CDR3 runs 15 residues. CDR1 and CDR2 (germline): MDHEN, SYDVKM. With V trimmed by 7 bases and J by 4 bases, 11 bases remained unmatched. The specimen was blood. The receptor comes from a middle-aged woman with Graves' ophthalmopathy. The V and J genes are TRBV28 and TRBJ2-5, with TRBD1 matching over 8 bases. The chain's CDR3 is CASNPPDRVRETQYF. For the CDR3, the DNA is TGTGCCAGCAACCCCCCGGACAGGGTACGAGAGACCCAGTACTTC.